Shown below are 17 T cell receptor beta chains from a single sample sequenced in a study of shared clonotypes between healthy human individuals. Generated by immunoSEQ multiplex PCR, the TCRdb table keeps only in-frame clones and is missing some. The sample lists roughly 2.2 million clones; 85% to 95% were seen once. Sequenced: naive CD4+ T cells from PBMCs. Indicated subset: CD45RA+ positively selected. The receptors derive from a man younger than 35 in good health. Some clones in this sample may be carry-over from other donors' samples.

This clone came up a few times. Different DNA sequences within this sample yield the same CDR3. The chain employs TRBV11-3 and TRBJ2-1; D gene unclear. Germline V lookup: CDR1 SGHNT, CDR2 YENEEA. The CDR3 consists of 12 residues. V was cut by 1 base and J by 6 bases, with 4 bases left in between. CDR3 amino acids: CASSLAGNEQFF. The CDR3 bases are TGTGCCAGCAGCTTAGCGGGCAATGAGCAGTTCTTC.

The genes are TRBV11-2 and TRBJ2-5; D is possibly TRBD1 or TRBD2 (5 bases each). Deletions cut 7 bases from V and 3 bases from J, with 18 bases between. This CDR3 has 15 residues. Germline lookup yields CDR1 SGHAT and CDR2 FQNNGV. The CDR3 here is CASILSGTPEETQYF. The DNA of the CDR3 is TGTGCCAGCATCCTTTCAGGGACGCCTGAAGAGACCCAGTACTTC.

The V gene is TRBV18, the J gene TRBJ1-1; 8 bases line up with TRBD1. The CDR3 is 16 amino acids. From germline, CDR1 is KGHSH and CDR2 LQKENI. Losses at the gene ends were 3 bases for V and 3 bases for J; bases not matched to a gene: 9. The CDR3 protein is CASSPRIGQGDTEAFF. The CDR3 region has the DNA TGTGCCAGCTCACCGCGAATCGGACAGGGCGACACTGAAGCTTTCTTT.

This sequence joins TRBV7-6 and TRBJ2-2; D may be TRBD1 (5 bases). The CDR3 covers 17 residues. Trimming took off 0 bases at V and 1 base at J, with 12 bases between the two ends. The germline gives CDR1 SGHVS, CDR2 FNYEAQ. CDR3 DNA sequence: TGTGCCAGCAGCTTAGCGCAGTCAGGGTTGAACACCGGGGAGCTGTTTTTT. Protein sequence: CASSLAQSGLNTGELFF.

This clone was detected once. Other DNA sequences within the sample encode an identical CDR3. The chain employs TRBV5-1 and TRBJ2-5; 16 positions match TRBD2. The CDR3 sequence is 16 residues long. The germline V gene has CDR1 SGHRS and CDR2 YFSETQ. V lost 4 bases to trimming and J lost 5 bases; unmatched junction nucleotides: 5. The chain's CDR3 is CASSPGLAGGPETQYF. In DNA, the CDR3 is TGCGCCAGCAGCCCGGGACTAGCGGGAGGGCCGGAGACCCAGTACTTC.

The chain couples TRBV9 to TRBJ1-4; perhaps TRBD1 as D (5 bases). V gave up 4 bases and J gave up 2 bases, with 9 bases separating them. The length of the CDR3 is 14 residues. Per the germline V gene, CDR1 is SGDLS and CDR2 is YYNGEE. The DNA for the CDR3 is TGTGCCAGCAGCCAAGGGGCGACTAATGAAAAACTGTTTTTT. It yields the protein CASSQGATNEKLFF. The full variable domain, with the rest looked up from reference TRBV9 and TRBJ1-4, is DSGVTQTPKHLITATGQRVTLRCSPRSGDLSVYWYQQSLDQGLQFLIQYYNGEERAKGNILERFSAQQFPDLHSELNLSSLELGDSALYFCASSQGATNEKLFFGSGTQLSVL.

The chain has TRBV6-1 and TRBJ1-2, with a tentative D call TRBD1 (6 bases). Trimming took 5 bases from V and 11 from J, leaving 15 bases between them. CDR1 is MNHNS and CDR2 is SASEGT in the germline V gene. The CDR3 is 12 residues long. This CDR3 is CASSTTGFIYTF. The CDR3 region has the DNA TGTGCCAGCAGTACAACAGGGTTCATTTACACCTTC.

As regards this clone: Other DNA sequences in this specimen translate into the identical CDR3. The CDR3 loop is CASSSGTSTYEQYF. The CDR3 DNA is TGCGCCAGCAGCTCAGGGACGAGTACCTACGAGCAGTACTTC. This sequence joins TRBV5-1 and TRBJ2-7; D is tentatively TRBD1 or TRBD2 (5 bases each). V lost 3 bases and J 2 bases, leaving 12 bases between the germline ends. Looked up from germline, CDR1 is SGHRS and CDR2 is YFSETQ. The length of the CDR3 is 14 residues.

CDR3 sequence reads: CASSLAGGPSYEQYF. CDR3 DNA sequence: TGTGCCAGCAGCTTAGCTGGTGGCCCCTCCTACGAGCAGTACTTC. The J gene is TRBJ2-7, the V gene TRBV7-7, with no clear D. The V and J ends lost 0 bases and 0 bases respectively, with 9 bases between them. Germline-derived CDR1 and CDR2 are SSHAT and FNYEAQ (reference sequence). CDR3 length equals 15 residues.

The chain links TRBV18 to TRBJ1-2, with a possible D match to TRBD1 (6 bases). CDR3 length: 17 amino acids. From germline, CDR1 is KGHSH and CDR2 LQKENI. With 3 bases removed from V and 0 bases from J, the gap between germline ends came to 17 bases. The CDR3 protein is CASSPESGTSPNYGYTF. The CDR3 DNA is TGTGCCAGCTCACCCGAAAGCGGGACATCCCCTAACTATGGCTACACCTTC. Full variable domain (outside the CDR3, taken from reference TRBV18 and TRBJ1-2): NAGVMQNPRHLVRRRGQEARLRCSPMKGHSHVYWYRQLPEEGLKFMVYLQKENIIDESGMPKERFSAEFPKEGPSILRIQQVVRGDSAAYFCASSPESGTSPNYGYTFGSGTRLTVV.

The J gene is TRBJ2-2, the V gene TRBV18; D is ambiguous. The CDR3 runs 13 residues. Germline V gene sequence: CDR1 KGHSH, CDR2 LQKENI. Trimming cost V 3 bases and J 5 bases, with 7 bases left between them. The CDR3 DNA follows: TGTGCCAGCTCACCCGCTAGGACCGGGGAGCTGTTTTTT. It specifies CASSPARTGELFF.

This chain uses TRBV6-5 with TRBJ2-7; TRBD2 agrees at 10 bases. V lost 7 bases to trimming and J lost 3 bases; unmatched junction nucleotides: 9. The CDR3 is 15 amino acids. CDR1 is MNHEY and CDR2 is SVGAGI in the germline V gene. The CDR3 DNA is TGTGCCAGCACCCAAGGTTGGACTAGCGGCTACGAGCAGTACTTC. It encodes CASTQGWTSGYEQYF.

CDR3 bases: TGCGCCAGCAGCCAAAGTCTTCCGAACACCGGGGAGCTGTTTTTT. Amino acids: CASSQSLPNTGELFF. V is TRBV4-1 and J is TRBJ2-2; D is unresolved. The germline V gene encodes CDR1 MGHRA and CDR2 YSYEKL. V was trimmed by 2 bases and J by 0 bases, leaving 7 bases between them. This CDR3 comprises 15 residues.

The genes are TRBV15 and TRBJ1-1, with 7 bases identical to TRBD1. This CDR3 comprises 15 residues. Germline CDR1 LNHNV, CDR2 YYDKDF (reference sequence). V lost 3 bases and J lost 7; bases outside the gene matches: 11. CDR3 in DNA: TGTGCCACCAGCAGGAGGGAGACAGGGAGGATTGAAGCTTTCTTT. Its translation: CATSRRETGRIEAFF.

This clone was observed a single time. This chain connects TRBV5-1 to TRBJ2-7; 12 nucleotides line up with TRBD2. Germline V lookup: CDR1 SGHRS, CDR2 YFSETQ. The CDR3 is 16 residues long. After removal of 0 bases from V and 5 bases from J, the junction contained 6 bases not matched to a gene. This CDR3 is CASSLAPSGRGNEQYF. In nucleotides, the CDR3 is TGCGCCAGCAGCTTGGCGCCTAGCGGGAGGGGTAACGAGCAGTACTTC.

As regards this clone: The same CDR3 can be traced to other DNA sequences in this sample. This rearrangement joins TRBV11-3 to TRBJ2-2, with D perhaps assigned TRBD1 or TRBD2 (5 bases each). Germline V CDR1 and CDR2: SGHNT, YENEEA. The length of the CDR3 is 14 residues. Trimming removed 1 base from V and 3 bases from J, with 6 bases in between. The CDR3 DNA sequence: TGTGCCAGCAGCTTAGGAGGGGACACCGGGGAGCTGTTTTTT. Amino acid sequence: CASSLGGDTGELFF.

V and J are TRBV7-6 and TRBJ1-4; maybe TRBD1 (6 bases). CDR3 length equals 16 residues. Germline values: CDR1 SGHVS, CDR2 FNYEAQ. The germline V and J ends were trimmed by 1 base and 5 bases, with 14 bases remaining between them. In DNA form, the CDR3 reads TGTGCCAGCAGCTTAGTACCGGGGGCGAGGAATGAAAAACTGTTTTTT. It specifies CASSLVPGARNEKLFF.